A single TCR beta chain is shown here with its context. What this receptor recognizes is not known. No much larger clonotype is one base removed from it; base qualities were not supplied. This sample stems from a study of OX40 agonist ivuxolimab in advanced cancers. At the level of the whole study: Ivuxolimab, which targeted the costimulatory receptor OX40 (CD134), was an agonistic, fully human IgG2 monoclonal antibody. Intravenous ivuxolimab was administered to patients every 2 weeks at six dose levels: 0.01, 0.1, 0.3, 1.5, 3 and 10 mg/kg. Of the approximately 50 dose-escalation patients, hepatocellular carcinoma was present in 19, melanoma in approximately 15, renal cell carcinoma in 9 and head and neck cancer in 9. In the dose-escalation cohort, 82.7% of patients were male, and the mean age was around 60 years, with a range of about 20 to 79. Prior anti-PD-1, anti-PD-L1 or anti-CTLA-4 therapy was permitted, and checkpoint inhibitors had been received by roughly 40% of dose-escalation patients. Partial responses were achieved by three dose-escalation patients, of whom one had hepatocellular carcinoma and two had cutaneous melanoma. The point of sequencing TCRbeta in the periphery was to test whether ivuxolimab changed TCR sequence diversity and drove clonal T-cell expansion. The paper reports the monotherapy dose-escalation portion (N of about 50 patients) of the phase I ivuxolimab trial.

What the work shows at the level of the full study, not this receptor alone: Low levels of normalized T-cell clonal expansion were also seen in some nonresponding patients. Clonal expansion of both CD4+ and CD8+ blood T cells was observed from baseline to week 6 at doses 0.1 to 3.0 mg/kg. In the 0.1-3.0 mg/kg groups, partial responders had among the lowest normalized peripheral clonal expansion, particularly in CD8+ T cells. After ivuxolimab, CD8+ T cells had more expanded clones than CD4+ T cells on average. The antigen specificity of the clonally expanded peripheral T cells was not determined.

The CDR3 measures 12 amino acids from cysteine to phenylalanine. Only the CDR3 part of the read is kept: 36 bases, read in frame from the first base. The germline V gene (reference sequence) specifies SEHNR as CDR1 and FQNEAQ as CDR2. Deletion took 3 bases off V and 3 bases off J, with a span of 4 bases between the germline ends. To sequence the TCRbeta CDR3 region, genomic DNA was isolated from the sorted cells. TCRbeta CDR3 regions were sequenced using the immunoSEQ Assay. TCRdb mirrors the immuneACCESS table, restricted to in-frame sequences. Some clones are absent from its copies; in checked studies, under half trace to an unresolved V gene, and the reason for the others is unknown. Within this sample are 23,000 or so clones, with approximately 86% of them counted one time only. The ten largest clones add up to about 8.9% of the sample. Patients with a history of autoimmune disease or receiving systemic immunosuppression were excluded from the trial. Peripheral blood for TCR sequencing was collected from all dose cohorts at baseline, on cycle 4 day 1, and on cycle 7 day 1. Samples were obtained from an open-label, multicenter, first-in-human phase I dose-escalation trial of ivuxolimab. Adults with locally advanced or metastatic head and neck squamous cell, hepatocellular, melanoma or renal cell carcinoma were enrolled in the trial. Before TCR sequencing, CD4+ T cells and CD8+ T cells were sorted from peripheral blood as separate populations.

This TCR came from an adult with an advanced solid tumor such as melanoma, head and neck, liver or kidney cancer. This chain joins TRBV7-9 to TRBJ2-3; the D gene remains uncertain. The sample in question was CD4+ or CD8+ T cells sorted from blood, obtained in a trial of the OX40 agonist ivuxolimab. The bases are TGTGCCAGCAGCTTTGGGACAGATACGCAGTATTTT. It codes for CASSFGTDTQYF.